The 17 T cell receptor beta chains listed next were all sequenced from one sample in a study of cytomegalovirus exposure and HLA in healthy donors. PCR amplification relied on 60 Vbeta primers (plus 13 Jbeta primers). TCRdb keeps only in-frame clones here, not all; method: immunoSEQ multiplex PCR. The sample has about 130,000 clones, about 84% seen once; the top ten hold about 1%. Sequencing was performed on PBMCs. The receptor source for this set is a boy between 10 and 17 years old in good health and CMV-seronegative.

The chain has TRBV6-5 and TRBJ1-2; 11 bases map to TRBD1. The CDR3 loop spans 15 amino acids. J was trimmed by 3 bases and V by 6 bases; bases with no gene match: 6. Germline CDR1 MNHEY, CDR2 SVGAGI. CDR3 region: CASRGSGQGDYGYTF. The CDR3 nucleotides read TGTGCCAGCAGGGGGTCGGGACAGGGGGACTATGGCTACACCTTC.

The CDR3: CASSTGTGLFGANVLTF. In nucleotides, the CDR3 is TGTGCCAGCAGTACCGGGACAGGGCTCTTTGGGGCCAACGTCCTGACTTTC. The chain is built from TRBV27 and TRBJ2-6; TRBD1 matches 9 bases. The CDR3 has 17 residues. The junction had 8 bases not matched to a gene; V was cut back by 5 bases and J by 3 bases. Germline CDR1 and CDR2: MNHEY and SMNVEV (reference sequence).

This chain links TRBV9 with TRBJ1-2, with 7 positions matching TRBD1. The CDR3 is made up of 14 amino acids. In germline, CDR1 is SGDLS, CDR2 YYNGEE. V lost 3 bases, J lost 3 bases, and 5 bases stayed unmatched. The CDR3 DNA follows: TGTGCCAGCAGCGCCGACAGGGATCACTATGGCTACACCTTC. Translating it yields CASSADRDHYGYTF.

The V gene is TRBV5-1, the J gene TRBJ2-5, with 10 bases matching TRBD2. Germline CDR1 reads SGHRS; CDR2 reads YFSETQ. This CDR3 has 16 residues. The V gene end was trimmed by 6 bases and the J gene end by 4 bases; junction bases not matched to a gene: 12. CDR3 coding DNA: TGCGCCAGCACCCTAGGGGTAGCGGGAGGAGGAGAGACCCAGTACTTC. Amino acid sequence: CASTLGVAGGGETQYF.

V gene TRBV5-1 combines with J gene TRBJ2-5; D possibly corresponds to TRBD2 (5 bases). Germline V gene sequence: CDR1 SGHRS, CDR2 YFSETQ. V was shortened by 4 bases and J by 7 bases, with 14 bases between the two germline ends. The CDR3 contains 13 residues. CDR3 amino acids: CASSPDSKGTQYF. As DNA, the CDR3 is TGCGCCAGCAGCCCGGACTCCAAAGGGACCCAGTACTTC.

The chain couples TRBV7-9 to TRBJ2-1, with TRBD2 identical over 8 bases. This CDR3 contains 15 residues. Germline V gene sequence: CDR1 SEHNR, CDR2 FQNEAQ (reference sequence). The ends lost 4 bases at V and 7 bases at J; junction bases unmatched: 9. The CDR3 nucleotides read TGTGCCAGCAGCTCCCCCAGCGGGAGAAAGAATGAGCAGTTCTTC. As protein: CASSSPSGRKNEQFF. The full variable domain, with the rest looked up from reference TRBV7-9 and TRBJ2-1, is DTGVSQNPRHKITKRGQNVTFRCDPISEHNRLYWYRQTLGQGPEFLTYFQNEAQLEKSRLLSDRFSAERPKGSFSTLEIQRTEQGDSAMYLCASSSPSGRKNEQFFGPGTRLTVL.

The chain is built from TRBV2 and TRBJ2-2; possibly TRBD1 for D (7 bases). The CDR3 has 13 residues. Germline loops: CDR1 SNHLY, CDR2 FYNNEI. V lost 11 bases, J lost 5 bases, and 15 bases lay in between. This CDR3 reads CAVRDSGTGELFF. CDR3 nucleotide sequence: TGTGCCGTGCGGGACAGTGGAACCGGGGAGCTGTTTTTT.

The chain employs TRBV4-1 and TRBJ2-3; no firm D call. From germline, CDR1 is MGHRA and CDR2 YSYEKL. The CDR3 contains 13 residues. V was clipped by 0 bases and J by 11 bases, with 12 bases between them. The CDR3 DNA reads TGCGCCAGCAGCCAAGATGTTTTGCTGAGGCAGTATTTT. As protein: CASSQDVLLRQYF.

The chain links TRBV5-8 to TRBJ2-1; 9 bases line up with TRBD2. With 0 bases clipped from V and 4 bases from J, the junction kept 2 bases outside the gene matches. The CDR3 has 15 residues. Germline CDR1 SGHTS, CDR2 YDEGEE. Here the CDR3 DNA reads TGTGCCAGCAGCTTGGCTAGCGGGGTTTACAATGAGCAGTTCTTC. It encodes CASSLASGVYNEQFF.

V usage is TRBV4-2 and J usage is TRBJ2-1, with a tentative D call TRBD2 (5 bases). Trimming left V 5 bases short and J 3 bases short, with 8 bases between. The germline CDR1 and CDR2 sequences are LGHNA and YNFKEQ. The CDR3 loop spans 13 amino acids. CDR3 in amino acids: CASSSRDYNEQFF. In nucleotides, the CDR3 is TGTGCCAGCAGCTCCCGGGACTACAATGAGCAGTTCTTC.

This clone showed up just once. The chain carries TRBV6-6 and TRBJ1-2; TRBD1 agrees at 9 bases. CDR3 length: 13 residues. Germline CDR1 MNHNY, CDR2 SVGAGI (reference sequence). The junction had 9 bases not matched to a gene; V was cut back by 7 bases and J by 9 bases. The CDR3 loop reads CASTPDRGVSYTF. The CDR3 DNA follows: TGTGCCAGCACCCCGGACAGGGGAGTTAGCTACACCTTC.

The J gene is TRBJ2-1, the V gene TRBV19; weak D call: TRBD2 (5 bases). There are 13 residues in the CDR3. Germline V gene lookup returns CDR1 LNHDA and CDR2 SQIVND (reference sequence). Trimming left V 6 bases short and J 7 bases short, with 13 bases between. The CDR3 sequence: CASSGGGINEQFF. DNA for the CDR3: TGTGCCAGTAGCGGAGGAGGCATTAATGAGCAGTTCTTC.

V usage is TRBV5-6 and J usage is TRBJ2-7; 7 nucleotides agree with TRBD2. V shed 7 bases, J shed 4 bases, and the junction held 14 bases outside the gene matches. The germline V gene has CDR1 SGHDT and CDR2 YYEEEE. This CDR3 is built from 15 residues. CDR3 sequence: CASGKEGGRRYEQYF. As DNA, the CDR3 is TGTGCCAGCGGGAAGGAGGGCGGGAGACGATACGAGCAGTACTTC.

This clone was seen a single time. DNA for the CDR3: TGTGCCAGCAGCTTATCTGCTAGCGGGAGGGCCTATGAGCAGTTCTTC. Encoded protein: CASSLSASGRAYEQFF. The chain recombines TRBV7-3 with TRBJ2-1; 12 nucleotides align to TRBD2. Germline V gene lookup returns CDR1 SGHTA and CDR2 FQGTGA. The CDR3 runs to 16 residues. J gave up 8 bases and V 2 bases, and 7 bases lay outside the gene matches.

The rearrangement uses TRBV10-3 and TRBJ2-1; possible D gene TRBD2, 6 bases. V gave up 0 bases and J gave up 0 bases, with 9 bases separating them. The CDR3 loop spans 16 amino acids. Germline loops: CDR1 ENHRY, CDR2 SYGVKD. The CDR3: CAISESAGNSYNEQFF. The CDR3 bases are TGTGCCATCAGTGAGTCCGCGGGAAACTCCTACAATGAGCAGTTCTTC.

The genes are TRBV5-1 and TRBJ2-6; D is unclear. The V end lost 0 bases, the J end lost 2 bases, and 6 bases lay between the germline ends. The length of the CDR3 is 15 residues. Germline V CDR1 and CDR2: SGHRS, YFSETQ. The CDR3 DNA follows: TGCGCCAGCAGCTTGGGGCTCACTGGGGCCAACGTCCTGACTTTC. Its translation: CASSLGLTGANVLTF.

The chain employs TRBV4-3 and TRBJ1-1; TRBD1 is a possible D gene (5 bases). The CDR3 is made up of 14 amino acids. CDR1 and CDR2 from the germline V gene are LGHNA and YSLEER. V was clipped by 0 bases and J by 1 base, with 6 bases between them. The CDR3 region has the DNA TGCGCCAGCAGCCAAGAGGGGCAGAACACTGAAGCTTTCTTT. Translating it yields CASSQEGQNTEAFF.